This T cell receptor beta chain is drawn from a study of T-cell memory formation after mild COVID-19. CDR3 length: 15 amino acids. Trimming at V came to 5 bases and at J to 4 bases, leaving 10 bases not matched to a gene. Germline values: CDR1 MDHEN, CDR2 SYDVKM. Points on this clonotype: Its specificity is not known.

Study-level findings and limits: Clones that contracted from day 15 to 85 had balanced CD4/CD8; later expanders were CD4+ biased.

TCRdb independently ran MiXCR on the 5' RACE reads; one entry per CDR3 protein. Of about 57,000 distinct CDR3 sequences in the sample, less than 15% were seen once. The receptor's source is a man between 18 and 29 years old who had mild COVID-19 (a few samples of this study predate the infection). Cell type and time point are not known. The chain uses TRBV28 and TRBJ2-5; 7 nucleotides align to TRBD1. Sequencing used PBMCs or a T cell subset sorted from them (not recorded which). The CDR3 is CASSTDRAPVETQYF. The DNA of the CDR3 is TGTGCCAGCAGTACCGACAGGGCGCCAGTAGAGACCCAGTACTTC.